Shown below are 18 T cell receptor beta chains from a single sample sequenced in a study of Tregs in tolerant kidney transplant recipients. Related graft donors supplied nonmyeloablative bone marrow transplants, and mixed chimerism was transient. Method: immunoSEQ multiplex PCR; TCRdb's copy keeps in-frame clones and lacks some. Among tens of thousands of clones listed, 75% to 95% were seen once. Sequences were derived from CD4+ T cells from blood (PBMCs), sampled 24 months after the transplant. Source of these receptors: a human patient who received a combined kidney and bone marrow transplant. Some T cells may originate from the graft donor.

A single count supports this clone. The gene calls are TRBV7-9 and TRBJ1-3; D is unclear. Looked up from germline, CDR1 is SEHNR and CDR2 is FQNEAQ (reference sequence). This CDR3 contains 13 residues. The V and J ends lost 4 bases and 4 bases respectively, with 8 bases between them. This chain's CDR3 is CASSSDGGNTIYF. CDR3 DNA: TGTGCCAGCAGCTCAGACGGGGGAAACACCATATATTTT.

V and J are TRBV5-1 and TRBJ2-2, with 7 bases identical to TRBD1. CDR3 length equals 15 residues. V trimming: 4 bases; J trimming: 4 bases; junction bases outside the gene matches: 7. Germline values: CDR1 SGHRS, CDR2 YFSETQ. The CDR3 bases are TGCGCCAGCAGCCCTAATACAGGGGTCACCGGGGAGCTGTTTTTT. This translates into CASSPNTGVTGELFF.

J is TRBJ1-5 and V is TRBV10-3, with a possible D match to TRBD1 (5 bases). Germline-derived CDR1 and CDR2 are ENHRY and SYGVKD. This CDR3 has 13 residues. V was pared by 6 bases and J by 3 bases, with 9 bases between. DNA of the CDR3: TGTGCCATCAGCGCAGGGCCCAATCAGCCCCAGCATTTT. This translates into CAISAGPNQPQHF.

The rearrangement uses TRBV5-1 and TRBJ1-1; 8 nucleotides agree with TRBD1. The CDR3 spans 14 residues. The germline CDR1 and CDR2 sequences are SGHRS and YFSETQ. The trim removed 0 bases at V and 5 bases at J, leaving 3 bases unmatched. The CDR3 DNA reads TGCGCCAGCAGCTTGGCCCGGACAGGGACTGAAGCTTTCTTT. Translated, it gives CASSLARTGTEAFF.

The sample holds one count of this clone. V gene TRBV15 combines with J gene TRBJ2-3; D possibly corresponds to TRBD1 (6 bases). V lost 7 bases and J lost 0, with 11 bases in between. Germline CDR1 is LNHNV and CDR2 is YYDKDF (reference sequence). The CDR3 totals 14 residues. The CDR3 DNA reads as TGTGCCACCAAACAGGGCTCTAGCACAGATACGCAGTATTTT. Its translation is CATKQGSSTDTQYF.

The chain recombines TRBV9 with TRBJ2-7, with 13 bases fitting TRBD2. V lost 4 bases, J lost 6 bases, and 7 bases stayed unmatched. The germline gives CDR1 SGDLS, CDR2 YYNGEE. The CDR3 loop spans 15 amino acids. This CDR3 is CASSPRTSGSGEQYF. In nucleotides, the CDR3 is TGTGCCAGCAGCCCTCGGACTAGCGGGAGCGGCGAGCAGTACTTC.

The CDR3 loop is CASSPGGSGSYNEQFF. In DNA form, the CDR3 reads TGTGCCAGCAGCCCAGGGGGGTCAGGCTCCTACAATGAGCAGTTCTTC. The chain is built from TRBV11-3 and TRBJ2-1, with TRBD1 as a possible D gene (7 bases). CDR1 is SGHNT and CDR2 is YENEEA in the germline V gene. The V end lost 5 bases, the J end lost 0 bases, and 14 bases lay between the germline ends. This CDR3 is built from 16 residues.

This clone was counted only a few times. Additional DNA sequences in this sample encode the identical CDR3. The CDR3 DNA reads TGCGCCAGCAGCTTGGGAGGAGGAAGTGGAAACACCATATATTTT. Amino acid sequence: CASSLGGGSGNTIYF. This rearrangement joins TRBV5-1 to TRBJ1-3, with D unresolved. Germline assignment: CDR1 SGHRS and CDR2 YFSETQ. The CDR3 is 15 residues long. With 0 bases removed from V and 3 bases from J, the gap between germline ends came to 10 bases. The full variable domain, completed using reference TRBV5-1 and TRBJ1-3, is KAGVTQTPRYLIKTRGQQVTLSCSPISGHRSVSWYQQTPGQGLQFLFEYFSETQRNKGNFPGRFSGRQFSNSRSEMNVSTLELGDSALYLCASSLGGGSGNTIYFGEGSWLTVV.

This clone has only one observation. The rearrangement links TRBV7-8 to TRBJ2-1; 11 bases fit TRBD2. The CDR3 extends over 15 amino acids. CDR1 and CDR2 from the germline V gene are SGHVS and FQNEAQ. Trimming at V came to 5 bases and at J to 7 bases, leaving 7 bases not matched to a gene. CDR3 region: CASSPGLAGWNEQFF. CDR3 DNA: TGTGCCAGCAGCCCAGGACTAGCGGGCTGGAATGAGCAGTTCTTC.

The genes are TRBV13 and TRBJ1-5; D not resolved. Trimming left V 0 bases short and J 3 bases short, with 9 bases between. The germline V gene encodes CDR1 PRHDT and CDR2 FYEKMQ (reference sequence). CDR3 size: 15 residues. CDR3: CASSLGAGNNQPQHF. In DNA form, the CDR3 reads TGTGCCAGCAGCTTAGGGGCGGGGAACAATCAGCCCCAGCATTTT.

This chain connects TRBV7-8 to TRBJ2-5, with 8 bases fitting TRBD1. CDR1 and CDR2 (germline): SGHVS, FQNEAQ. Trimming at V came to 3 bases and at J to 5 bases, leaving 5 bases not matched to a gene. CDR3 length equals 14 residues. CDR3 region: CASSLGQAPETQYF. The CDR3 coding sequence is TGTGCCAGCAGCTTGGGACAGGCTCCGGAGACCCAGTACTTC.

The V call is TRBV6-4, the J call TRBJ2-2; D perhaps matches TRBD2 (5 bases). CDR3 size: 13 residues. V lost 8 bases to trimming and J lost 6 bases, with 13 bases between them. CDR1 and CDR2 from the germline V gene are MRHNA and SNTAGT. The CDR3 DNA reads as TGTGCCAGCGGTAGCGATGGGGCCGGGGAGCTGTTTTTT. This codes for CASGSDGAGELFF.

The rearrangement uses TRBV2 and TRBJ2-5; no firm D call. Trimming shortened V by 3 bases and J by 4 bases, and 12 bases separated the two germline ends. CDR1 is SNHLY and CDR2 is FYNNEI in the germline V gene. The CDR3 is made up of 14 amino acids. The CDR3 DNA follows: TGTGCCAGCAGTGACGGCGATCGAGGAGAGACCCAGTACTTC. Amino acid sequence: CASSDGDRGETQYF.

The chain combines TRBV29-1 with TRBJ1-4; no definite D call. Trimming removed 7 bases from V and 1 base from J, with 7 bases in between. Looked up from germline, CDR1 is SQVTM and CDR2 is ANQGSEA. The CDR3 totals 12 residues. Here the CDR3 DNA reads TGCAGCGCGGTTTTAACTAATGAAAAACTGTTTTTT. Its translation: CSAVLTNEKLFF.

The rearrangement joins TRBV6-1 to TRBJ1-5, with no clear D. The CDR3 is 15 residues long. Germline V gene data show CDR1 as MNHNS and CDR2 as SASEGT. Trimming removed 6 bases at V and 0 bases at J, with 12 bases between. This CDR3 reads CASRVEGYSNQPQHF. The CDR3 DNA reads TGTGCCAGCAGAGTAGAGGGTTATAGCAATCAGCCCCAGCATTTT.

The chain carries TRBV7-9 and TRBJ2-2, with D possibly being TRBD1 (6 bases). Looked up from germline, CDR1 is SEHNR and CDR2 is FQNEAQ (reference sequence). CDR3 length: 16 residues. V lost 4 bases and J lost 3, with 15 bases in between. The CDR3 coding sequence is TGTGCCAGCAGCTCACGATCCAAGGGGGACACCGGGGAGCTGTTTTTT. Encoded protein: CASSSRSKGDTGELFF.

Only one count was recorded for this clone. This chain uses TRBV28 with TRBJ2-5; TRBD2 matches at 8 bases. The V and J ends lost 8 bases and 6 bases, in that order; junction bases with no gene match: 5. The CDR3 spans 12 residues. Germline values: CDR1 MDHEN, CDR2 SYDVKM. CDR3 residues: CASGLAPQTQYF. The CDR3 DNA reads TGTGCCAGCGGACTAGCTCCGCAGACCCAGTACTTC.

V and J are TRBV30 and TRBJ1-1; D possibly corresponds to TRBD1 (5 bases). The germline CDR1 and CDR2 sequences are GTSNPN and SVGIG (reference sequence). V gave up 2 bases and J gave up 0 bases, with 19 bases separating them. This CDR3 is built from 17 residues. The CDR3 is CAWSWQGKSPLNTEAFF. The CDR3 region has the DNA TGTGCCTGGAGTTGGCAGGGAAAGAGCCCCTTGAACACTGAAGCTTTCTTT.